Listed here are 28 T cell receptor beta chains from one sample, sequenced in a study of blood T cells in healthy people across ages. With a J-beta primer mix and a sample-barcoded 5' primer, a second PCR ran about 7 to 11 cycles. TCRdb passed the 5' RACE reads through MiXCR, listing each CDR3 protein once. The sample records around 320,000 distinct CDR3 sequences, 25% to 30% being singletons. Sequenced input: blood. Receptors were obtained from a woman in her 70s in good health.

This clonotype was observed a few times. The genes are TRBV10-3 and TRBJ2-5; 10 positions match TRBD2. Trimming removed 5 bases from V and 2 bases from J; junction bases left unmatched: 2. The CDR3 sequence is 14 residues long. Germline V gives CDR1 ENHRY, CDR2 SYGVKD. In nucleotides, the CDR3 is TGTGCCATCAGTAGACTAGCGGGTCAAGAGACCCAGTACTTC. It encodes CAISRLAGQETQYF.

The rearrangement uses TRBV4-1 and TRBJ2-7; D unclear. Germline V gene data show CDR1 as MGHRA and CDR2 as YSYEKL. CDR3 size: 13 residues. Trimming cost V 1 base and J 5 bases, with 9 bases left between them. CDR3 coding DNA: TGCGCCAGCAGCCAAGGACGCGAGGACGAGCAGTACTTC. Translating gives CASSQGREDEQYF.

This clonotype was seen more than once but under ten times. The chain links TRBV7-9 to TRBJ2-2; D unresolved. Germline CDR1 SEHNR, CDR2 FQNEAQ (reference sequence). Trimming removed 2 bases at V and 0 bases at J, with 10 bases between. CDR3 length: 16 amino acids. The CDR3 bases are TGTGCCAGCAGCTTAACGACGGTTGCGAACACCGGGGAGCTGTTTTTT. It yields the protein CASSLTTVANTGELFF.

As to this clonotype: The junction and the germline gene differ at one end; a read error may be behind it. The V call is TRBV20-1, the J call TRBJ2-5; the match to TRBD2 covers 8 bases. The CDR3 is 14 residues long. Germline V gene lookup returns CDR1 DFQATT and CDR2 SNEGSKA (reference sequence). CDR3 DNA: TGCAGTACTAGAGCCCAGCGGGGGCTGGGGGAGCAGTACTTC. It yields the protein CSTRAQRGLGEQYF.

The gene calls are TRBV28 and TRBJ2-1; 8 bases align to TRBD2. The V segment lost 3 bases and the J segment 0 bases; nucleotides outside the gene matches: 4. The CDR3 length is 16 residues. CDR1 MDHEN and CDR2 SYDVKM come from the germline V gene. The CDR3 DNA reads TGTGCCAGCAGTTTTTTCGGGAGGGGCTCCTACAATGAGCAGTTCTTC. Protein sequence: CASSFFGRGSYNEQFF.

This clonotype was seen ten or more times. V gene TRBV29-1 combines with J gene TRBJ2-7; 11 bases are shared with TRBD2. V lost 6 bases to trimming and J lost 3 bases; unmatched junction nucleotides: 13. This CDR3 contains 16 residues. CDR1 and CDR2 from the germline V gene are SQVTM and ANQGSEA. This chain's CDR3 is CSVQRGSSGRNYEQYF. The CDR3 DNA reads TGCAGCGTCCAGCGGGGTTCTAGCGGGAGGAACTACGAGCAGTACTTC.

The chain carries TRBV2 and TRBJ2-1; 13 bases line up with TRBD2. This CDR3 has 17 residues. The V gene's germline CDR1 is SNHLY and CDR2 FYNNEI. Unmatched junction bases numbered 10, after V lost 2 bases and J lost 9 bases. CDR3 residues: CASSEFRGTSGKGEQFF. CDR3 in DNA: TGTGCCAGCAGTGAATTTCGGGGGACTAGCGGGAAGGGTGAGCAGTTCTTC.

Only a few counts were recorded for this clonotype. The rearrangement links TRBV5-5 to TRBJ1-2; D is perhaps TRBD1 (5 bases). Germline CDR1 is SGHKS and CDR2 is YYEKEE (reference sequence). The V end lost 4 bases, the J end lost 7 bases, and 14 bases lay between the germline ends. CDR3 length equals 13 residues. CDR3 protein: CASSPDRAFGYTF. DNA of the CDR3: TGTGCCAGCAGCCCCGACAGAGCTTTTGGCTACACCTTC.

This clonotype was recorded a few times. The chain is built from TRBV28 and TRBJ1-5; TRBD1 is a possible D gene (6 bases). V was clipped by 6 bases and J by 7 bases, with 19 bases between them. This CDR3 contains 15 residues. In germline, CDR1 is MDHEN, CDR2 SYDVKM. The CDR3 bases are TGTGCCAGCAGACAGGTGGACAGAAGTGGGCAGCCCCAGCATTTT. This translates into CASRQVDRSGQPQHF.

The chain employs TRBV20-1 and TRBJ2-1, with a tentative D call TRBD1 (6 bases). The J call could be wrong; TRBJ2-5 is a better fit for the DNA end. The V gene's germline CDR1 is DFQATT and CDR2 SNEGSKA (reference sequence). The CDR3 sequence is 14 residues long. The CDR3 bases are TGCAGTGCTCAAGAGGGGGATCCCGGGAAGACCCAGTACTTC. Amino acid sequence: CSAQEGDPGKTQYF.

This chain connects TRBV28 to TRBJ1-1; maybe TRBD1 (6 bases). Trimming cost V 8 bases and J 11 bases, with 18 bases left between them. The CDR3 loop spans 12 amino acids. Germline loops: CDR1 MDHEN, CDR2 SYDVKM. The DNA of the CDR3 is TGTGCCAGCGGGGACACTCGAGTTACGGCTTTCTTT. Encoded protein: CASGDTRVTAFF.

V usage is TRBV3-1 and J usage is TRBJ2-5, with 7 bases matching TRBD2. Looked up from germline, CDR1 is LGHDT and CDR2 is YNNKEL (reference sequence). V gave up 1 base and J gave up 5 bases; unmatched junction bases: 7. This CDR3 is 15 amino acids long. The CDR3 region has the DNA TGTGCCAGCAGCCAAGCGGGAGGTGGGAGCGAGACCCAGTACTTC. This translates into CASSQAGGGSETQYF.

This clonotype has a handful of counts. The chain combines TRBV6-2 or TRBV6-3 with TRBJ1-5; 7 nucleotides agree with TRBD1. The CDR3 length is 14 residues. V shed 6 bases, J shed 10 bases, and the junction held 12 bases outside the gene matches. Germline CDR1 reads MNHEY; CDR2 reads SVGEGT. The CDR3 nucleotides are TGTGCCAGCAGGGAAACGGACAGGATAGGTCCCCAGCATTTT. The encoded protein is CASRETDRIGPQHF.

The V gene is TRBV29-1, the J gene TRBJ1-1; 7 nucleotides line up with TRBD1. The CDR3 is 13 residues long. Germline V lookup: CDR1 SQVTM, CDR2 ANQGSEA. Trimming at V came to 4 bases and at J to 4 bases, leaving 6 bases not matched to a gene. CDR3 region: CSVARDRVTEAFF. The CDR3 DNA sequence: TGCAGCGTTGCACGTGACAGGGTCACTGAAGCTTTCTTT.

V and J are TRBV20-1 and TRBJ1-6; TRBD1 agrees at 7 bases. Germline CDR1 DFQATT, CDR2 SNEGSKA (reference sequence). V lost 4 bases to trimming and J lost 9 bases; unmatched junction nucleotides: 6. CDR3 length: 13 amino acids. The chain's CDR3 is CSAIRDSGSPLHF. The CDR3, as DNA: TGCAGTGCTATCCGGGACAGTGGTTCACCCCTCCACTTT.

The chain links TRBV2 to TRBJ2-6; D is perhaps TRBD1 (5 bases). Trimming removed 4 bases from V and 2 bases from J, with 9 bases in between. The CDR3 totals 15 residues. Per germline, CDR1 SNHLY and CDR2 FYNNEI. The CDR3 DNA sequence: TGTGCCAGCAGTGCATCCAGGGCTGGGGCCAACGTCCTGACTTTC. Its protein is CASSASRAGANVLTF.

J is TRBJ2-5 and V is TRBV20-1; D is undetermined. The end of the DNA aligns better with TRBJ2-1, so the J call may be wrong. The CDR3 contains 11 residues. The germline CDR1 and CDR2 sequences are DFQATT and SNEGSKA (reference sequence). The DNA of the CDR3 is TGCAGTGCTAGAGTGGAAAGTGAGCAGTTCTTC. Its translation: CSARVESEQFF.

This rearrangement joins TRBV5-5 to TRBJ1-2; 8 bases line up with TRBD1. Germline V gene lookup returns CDR1 SGHKS and CDR2 YYEKEE (reference sequence). V dropped 2 bases and J dropped 0; count of bases not matched to a gene: 3. The CDR3 runs 15 residues. CDR3 loop: CASSFRQGPNYGYTF. The DNA of the CDR3 is TGTGCCAGCAGCTTCCGACAGGGGCCTAACTATGGCTACACCTTC.

This clonotype was seen a few times. The CDR3 region has the DNA TGTGCCAGCAGCGGAGAGGACAGGGGGCACACTGAAGCTTTCTTT. This encodes CASSGEDRGHTEAFF. The chain is built from TRBV9 and TRBJ1-1; 11 bases align to TRBD1. With 3 bases clipped from V and 3 bases from J, the junction kept 4 bases outside the gene matches. The CDR3 consists of 15 residues. Germline values: CDR1 SGDLS, CDR2 YYNGEE.

This clonotype was seen at least ten times. This chain links TRBV2 with TRBJ2-7; D possibly corresponds to TRBD2 (6 bases). This CDR3 has 11 amino acids. The ends were cut back, 6 bases at V and 6 bases at J, with 9 bases in the middle. Germline V gene sequence: CDR1 SNHLY, CDR2 FYNNEI. The CDR3 protein is CASRRGSEQYF. CDR3 DNA: TGTGCCAGCAGGCGGGGATCCGAGCAGTACTTC.

The rearrangement uses TRBV28 and TRBJ2-1, with 8 bases fitting TRBD2. This CDR3 contains 16 residues. Looked up from germline, CDR1 is MDHEN and CDR2 is SYDVKM. The V segment lost 8 bases and the J segment 13 bases; nucleotides outside the gene matches: 22. The chain's CDR3 is CASGPGAGSGLALQFF. The CDR3 DNA reads as TGTGCCAGCGGACCAGGGGCAGGTTCTGGACTAGCACTTCAGTTCTTC.

The chain joins TRBV19 to TRBJ2-6; D uncertain. This CDR3 spans 15 amino acids. V shed 1 base and J shed 0 bases, with 4 bases lying between them. The germline V gene has CDR1 LNHDA and CDR2 SQIVND (reference sequence). In DNA form, the CDR3 reads TGTGCCAGTAGTATAGGCTTCTCTGGGGCCAACGTCCTGACTTTC. It specifies CASSIGFSGANVLTF.

This clonotype was detected only once. The gene calls are TRBV28 and TRBJ2-4; weak D call: TRBD1 (6 bases). CDR3 length equals 17 residues. The V gene lost 3 bases and the J gene lost 0 bases, with 15 bases spanning the gap. From germline, CDR1 is MDHEN and CDR2 SYDVKM. In DNA, the CDR3 is TGTGCCAGCAGTTTCGGGGACCCAGGGGTAGCCAAAAACATTCAGTACTTC. Translation gives CASSFGDPGVAKNIQYF.

This clonotype was seen a handful of times. This CDR3 is CSAYRGGETQYF. The CDR3 nucleotides are TGCAGCGCCTACAGGGGGGGGGAGACCCAGTACTTC. This chain connects TRBV29-1 to TRBJ2-5; D is possibly TRBD1 (8 bases). Germline V gene data show CDR1 as SQVTM and CDR2 as ANQGSEA. This CDR3 comprises 12 residues. Trimming removed 7 bases from V and 5 bases from J, with 14 bases in between.

V and J are TRBV4-2 and TRBJ1-5; 7 positions agree with TRBD1. CDR1 and CDR2 from the germline V gene are LGHNA and YNFKEQ. The V and J ends lost 1 base and 3 bases, in that order; junction bases with no gene match: 6. The CDR3 contains 16 residues. The CDR3 region is CASSQAWGQNNQPQHF. CDR3 sequence (DNA): TGTGCCAGCAGCCAAGCGTGGGGACAGAACAATCAGCCCCAGCATTTT.

This clonotype has just a few counts. The chain has TRBV28 and TRBJ2-5; D not certain. The tail of the sequence fits TRBJ2-7 better, so the J call may be wrong. The germline CDR1 and CDR2 sequences are MDHEN and SYDVKM. This CDR3 has 13 amino acids. The CDR3 protein is CASSLTVPYEQYF. The DNA of the CDR3 is TGTGCCAGCAGTTTAACGGTTCCCTACGAGCAGTACTTC.

This chain links TRBV27 with TRBJ2-5; 10 nucleotides align to TRBD2. There are 16 residues in the CDR3. With V trimmed by 5 bases and J by 2 bases, 8 bases remained unmatched. In germline, CDR1 is MNHEY, CDR2 SMNVEV (reference sequence). The CDR3 reads CASSPRWTSGQETQYF. The CDR3 DNA reads TGTGCCAGCAGTCCTCGATGGACTAGCGGACAAGAGACCCAGTACTTC.

The sample holds one count of this clonotype. The chain uses TRBV3-1 and TRBJ2-7; no clear D. The CDR3 runs 15 residues. V lost 4 bases, J lost 2 bases, and 15 bases lay in between. Germline loops: CDR1 LGHDT, CDR2 YNNKEL (reference sequence). CDR3 amino acids: CASSRRVKDTYEQYF. DNA for the CDR3: TGTGCCAGCAGCCGAAGAGTCAAGGATACCTACGAGCAGTACTTC.